This T cell receptor (beta chain) was identified during a study of blood T cell repertoires in COVID-19. Study in general: Both acute and convalescent COVID-19 samples were obtained from the United States, Italy and Spain. PBMCs, B-cell-depleted T cells, or T cells provided the cDNA or gDNA that made up the material.

Authors' analysis steps: Amplification of reference gene primers was used by the study to estimate nucleated cell counts. The data were produced by immunoSEQ multiplex PCR, yet TCRdb's version contains in-frame clones alone and is incomplete. That table is the source of V, J and clone size, and D and trimming were worked out from the DNA. This repertoire shows 250,000 to 350,000 clones, around 88% found once; its top ten account for around 0.84%. V shed 5 bases and J shed 8 bases, with 15 bases lying between them. The CDR3 sequence is 13 residues long. Per the germline V gene, CDR1 is GTSNPN and CDR2 is SVGIG (reference sequence). This clone was counted between two and nine times.

This sequence originates from a man between 25 and 39 years old with acute or convalescent COVID-19. The rearrangement uses TRBV30 and TRBJ1-4; D may be TRBD1 (6 bases). The sample comprised peripheral blood. CDR3 residues: CAWGRGQFEKLFF. CDR3 DNA sequence: TGTGCCTGGGGACGAGGACAGTTCGAAAAACTGTTTTTT.